This T cell receptor beta chain comes out of a study of molecular identifiers for immune sequencing clone quantification (dated by TCRdb to 2017 to 2018). Some background on the complete study: For a replicate experiment, the RNA from either about 20,000 or 100,000 naive CD8 T cells was divided into five aliquots, and four of those aliquots went on to sequencing. This methods study benchmarked molecular-identifier clustering-based TCR repertoire sequencing (MIDCIRS) and TCR RNA copy counting, using CD8 T cells to do so. General study outcomes and caveats: Modeling estimated about three recovered TCR RNA copies per cell, compared with about 9.3 by digital PCR, which implies around 33% capture efficiency. Highly expanded clone sizes could be underestimated because identical TCR molecules may share a barcode. When barcode sub-clustering was omitted, TCR diversity was inflated by chimeric consensus sequences, with chimeras reaching as high as 47%. A single cell's worth of spiked-in Jurkat TCR RNA was reported detectable even among one million naive CD8 T cells. The naive libraries included spiked-in Jurkat TCR RNA (roughly nine copies' worth), and this RNA is not part of the donor repertoire. In CMV-specific effector cells, over 99% of molecules were held by clones above 20 RNA copies, whereas under 1% of molecules were held by such clones in naive cells.

Libraries of naive CD8 T cells were built from approximately 20,000 to 980,000 sorted cells, with 10%, 30% or 50% of the purified RNA used. On a BD FACSAria II, naive CD8 T cells were FACS-sorted as CD8+CD4-CCR7+CD45RA+ and collected into RLT Plus buffer. To test detection sensitivity, Jurkat RNA equivalent to nine to ten TCR copies was spiked into samples of about 19,000-1,000,000 naive CD8 T cells. CD8 T cells were enriched using RosetteSep CD8+ T Cell Enrichment Cocktail and Ficoll-Paque, and the enriched cells then underwent ACK red cell lysis. The library relied on PCR. TCRdb records Illumina HiSeq 4000 as the sequencer. Bulk TCR libraries were generated as previously described, with the TCR primers listed in Table S5 used. Purification of total RNA was performed with the Qiagen AllPrep DNA/RNA kit. Before any analysis, reads coming from multiple sequencing runs of the same library were combined into one pool. The published analysis was carried out like this. Reads were retained only if an exact TCR constant sequence was present, and the retained reads were trimmed to 150 nt and grouped according to their 12-nt molecular barcodes. Reads within each barcode group were sub-clustered using a 15% Levenshtein threshold, and quality-weighted consensus sequences were constructed for each RNA molecule. Non-functional sequences were excluded, and lower-count sequences lying one edit away from another sequence were also excluded. Barcode sub-clusters with fewer than 20% of the maximum read count were removed, based on fitting two negative binomial distributions. TCRdb handled the public reads itself, with Q25 trimming in fastp and clone calling in MiXCR, and kept productive beta chains. Each record represents a unique CDR3 protein, reported with the most common genes and DNA among its rows. Here the V and J calls rest on TCRdb's processing, not on the authors' analysis. This sample is represented by about 640,000 distinct CDR3 sequences; nearly 20% of them were singletons. The top ten hold 0.85% of the sample.

A word on this clonotype: This receptor's antigen is unknown. With a much larger clone just one base away, this may be a read error.

The cysteine opens and the phenylalanine closes a CDR3 of 17 amino acids. This entry keeps only the CDR3 DNA: 51 bases, framed from base 1. The rearranged chain carries TRBV12-3 or TRBV12-4 and TRBJ1-2, with the D gene not clear enough to name. The sequencing input was naive CD8+ T cells from blood, with Jurkat cell RNA spiked in. The sample's cell subset or site label, in plain terms: FACS-sorted CD8+CD4-CCR7+CD45RA+ naive T cells. The sequence came from a human donor in good health. Some libraries in this study had Jurkat cell RNA spiked in. The encoded CDR3 is CASSFQLMEENNYGNTF. The DNA sequence reads TGTGCCAGCAGTTTTCAATTGATGGAGGAGAATAACTATGGCAACACCTTC.